What follows is one T cell receptor beta chain and its context. Germline trimming cut 3 bases from V and 4 bases from J; bases unmatched to any gene: 4. The CDR3 sequence is 14 residues long. The germline gives CDR1 SGHTA, CDR2 FQGTGA. Sequenced by immunoSEQ multiplex PCR; TCRdb stores in-frame clones only, minus some. The repertoire holds roughly 72,000 clones, with 80% as singletons. This entry belongs to a study of T cells in localized non-small cell lung cancer. This sequence originates from a female donor of 60 years or more with stage I lung adenocarcinoma. The sequencing used peripheral blood, collected before any cancer treatment. The V and J genes are TRBV7-3 and TRBJ2-3, with 7 bases that match TRBD2. CDR3 sequence reads: CASSLGRASDTQYF. The CDR3 DNA reads TGTGCCAGCAGCTTGGGGAGGGCCTCAGATACGCAGTATTTT.